The rows below give T cell receptor beta chains drawn from one sample of a study of T cells in Graves' hyperthyroidism and ophthalmopathy. Via MiXCR, TCRdb re-called the multiplex PCR reads, giving one row per CDR3 protein. The data show hundreds of thousands of distinct CDR3 sequences, around a sixth seen once. Sequenced sample: blood. These receptors were obtained from a woman aged 50 to 65 with Graves' hyperthyroidism that later progressed to Graves' ophthalmopathy. Both conserved end residues are part of each CDR3. A D gene is named only where the DNA matches it firmly. A row's size may be missing; if present it is once, few, many or a size class.

d_gene: NA
abundance: NA
v_gene: TRBV3-1
j_gene: TRBJ2-6
CDR3nt: TGTGCCAGCAGCCATTACCAGTGGGGGGCCGGGGCCAACGTCCTGACTTTC
CDR3aa: CASSHYQWGAGANVLTF

d_gene: NA
abundance: many
v_gene: TRBV30
j_gene: TRBJ1-2
CDR3nt: TGTGCCTGGAGTGTGGTTGGCTACACCTTC
CDR3aa: CAWSVVGYTF

d_gene: TRBD1
abundance: many
v_gene: TRBV27
j_gene: TRBJ2-1
CDR3nt: TGTGCCAGCAGTGCCGGGACAGGGGCAATTGTTGAGCAGTTCTTC
CDR3aa: CASSAGTGAIVEQFF

d_gene: NA
abundance: many
v_gene: TRBV5-1
j_gene: TRBJ1-6
CDR3nt: TGCGCCAGCAGCTTAGCTGGGATTGATAATTCACCCCTCCACTTT
CDR3aa: CASSLAGIDNSPLHF

d_gene: NA
abundance: NA
v_gene: TRBV12-3/TRBV12-4
j_gene: TRBJ1-4
CDR3nt: TGTGCCAGCTCCCCCGCGGGCCTAAATGAAAAACTGTTTTTT
CDR3aa: CASSPAGLNEKLFF

d_gene: NA
abundance: many
v_gene: TRBV2
j_gene: TRBJ1-1
CDR3nt: TGTGCCAGCAGTGTAAGGGCCACTGAAGCTTTCTTT
CDR3aa: CASSVRATEAFF

d_gene: NA
abundance: many
v_gene: TRBV20-1
j_gene: TRBJ2-5
CDR3nt: TGCAGTGCTAGATCATATAGCGGTTTAGTGGAGACCCAGTACTTC
CDR3aa: CSARSYSGLVETQYF

d_gene: NA
abundance: few
v_gene: TRBV5-1
j_gene: TRBJ2-2
CDR3nt: TGCGCCAGCAGCTTACAAGCTACAGGGGAGGACACCGGGGAGCTGTTTTTT
CDR3aa: CASSLQATGEDTGELFF

d_gene: TRBD2
abundance: NA
v_gene: TRBV3-1
j_gene: TRBJ2-3
CDR3nt: TGTGCCAGCAGCGGAACTAGCGGGGGAGCAGATACGCAGTATTTT
CDR3aa: CASSGTSGGADTQYF

d_gene: TRBD1
abundance: many
v_gene: TRBV28
j_gene: TRBJ1-4
CDR3nt: TGTGCCAGCCGCGGGACAGGGGTGAAGGAAAAACTGTTTTTT
CDR3aa: CASRGTGVKEKLFF

d_gene: NA
abundance: few
v_gene: TRBV20-1
j_gene: TRBJ2-1
CDR3nt: TGCAGTGCTAGAGCCCCGGGACATTTGGAAAAAACGTACAATGAGCAGTTCTTC
CDR3aa: CSARAPGHLEKTYNEQFF

d_gene: NA
abundance: many
v_gene: TRBV7-6
j_gene: TRBJ1-1
CDR3nt: TGTGCCAGCAGCCAACTTCGGAACACTGAAGCTTTCTTT
CDR3aa: CASSQLRNTEAFF

d_gene: NA
abundance: NA
v_gene: TRBV5-1
j_gene: TRBJ2-5
CDR3nt: TGCGCCAGCAGCTTATATGGGAGGGGGACACAAGAGACCCAGTACTTC
CDR3aa: CASSLYGRGTQETQYF

d_gene: NA
abundance: NA
v_gene: TRBV5-4
j_gene: TRBJ1-2
CDR3nt: TGTGCCAGCAGCTCACCAGGGCGCATGGGAGGCTACACCTTC
CDR3aa: CASSSPGRMGGYTF

d_gene: NA
abundance: many
v_gene: TRBV12-3/TRBV12-4
j_gene: TRBJ1-2
CDR3nt: TGTGCCAGCACCGGGACCCTGGGCTATGGCTACACCTTC
CDR3aa: CASTGTLGYGYTF

d_gene: TRBD1
abundance: few
v_gene: TRBV9
j_gene: TRBJ1-2
CDR3nt: TGTGCCAGCAGCGAGGGACAGCCTACTAACTATGGCTACACCTTC
CDR3aa: CASSEGQPTNYGYTF

d_gene: TRBD2
abundance: many
v_gene: TRBV3-1
j_gene: TRBJ2-2
CDR3nt: TGTGCCAGCAGCCAAACCGGGACTAGCTACACCGGGGAGCTGTTTTTT
CDR3aa: CASSQTGTSYTGELFF

d_gene: NA
abundance: few
v_gene: TRBV4-1
j_gene: TRBJ1-5
CDR3nt: TGCGCCAGCAGCCAAGATCCAACCAGATCGCCCCAGCATTTT
CDR3aa: CASSQDPTRSPQHF

d_gene: NA
abundance: NA
v_gene: TRBV4-1
j_gene: TRBJ2-3
CDR3nt: TGCGCCAGCAGCCCGGTATTAGGGGGGGATCGAAATACGCAGTATTTT
CDR3aa: CASSPVLGGDRNTQYF

d_gene: NA
abundance: NA
v_gene: TRBV9
j_gene: TRBJ1-2
CDR3nt: TGTGCCAGCAGCGTAGGGGATGGGGGCGACTATGGCTACACCTTC
CDR3aa: CASSVGDGGDYGYTF

d_gene: TRBD2
abundance: NA
v_gene: TRBV9
j_gene: TRBJ2-5
CDR3nt: TGTGCCAGCAGCGTAGATGGGGGGGGGAGAGAGACCCAGTACTTC
CDR3aa: CASSVDGGGRETQYF

d_gene: NA
abundance: many
v_gene: TRBV11-2
j_gene: TRBJ2-3
CDR3nt: TGTGCCAGCAGCCGACCTCTTGCAGATACGCAGTATTTT
CDR3aa: CASSRPLADTQYF

d_gene: NA
abundance: few
v_gene: TRBV5-6
j_gene: TRBJ1-6
CDR3nt: TGTGCCAGCAGCTTGGGGGCAGGGGACGTCACATCACCCCTCCACTTT
CDR3aa: CASSLGAGDVTSPLHF

d_gene: NA
abundance: many
v_gene: TRBV28
j_gene: TRBJ1-2
CDR3nt: TGTGCCAGCAGTTGGGACGCCCTAGGGTATGGCTACACCTTC
CDR3aa: CASSWDALGYGYTF

d_gene: NA
abundance: NA
v_gene: TRBV30
j_gene: TRBJ2-6
CDR3nt: TGTGCCTGGGCGACGGGGCTGAGGGCCAACGTCCTGACTTTC
CDR3aa: CAWATGLRANVLTF

d_gene: NA
abundance: once
v_gene: TRBV7-2
j_gene: TRBJ1-1
CDR3nt: TGTACCAGCAGCTTAAGTATGAACACTGAAGCTTTCTTT
CDR3aa: CTSSLSMNTEAFF

d_gene: NA
abundance: few
v_gene: TRBV5-1
j_gene: TRBJ1-1
CDR3nt: TGCGCCAGCAGCCCCGCACAGATGAACACTGGAGCTTTCTTT
CDR3aa: CASSPAQMNTGAFF

d_gene: NA
abundance: NA
v_gene: TRBV11-3
j_gene: TRBJ2-2
CDR3nt: TGTGCCAGCAGTTTAGGAGACAGGATCACCGGGGAGCTGTTTTTT
CDR3aa: CASSLGDRITGELFF

d_gene: NA
abundance: few
v_gene: TRBV12-3/TRBV12-4
j_gene: TRBJ1-6
CDR3nt: TGTGCCAGCAGTTTAACCCCCCTCTTTTCACCCCTCCACTTT
CDR3aa: CASSLTPLFSPLHF

d_gene: NA
abundance: many
v_gene: TRBV12-3/TRBV12-4
j_gene: TRBJ2-3
CDR3nt: TGTGCCAGCAGTTTAGTGCAAACAGATACGCAGTATTTT
CDR3aa: CASSLVQTDTQYF

d_gene: NA
abundance: few
v_gene: TRBV3-1
j_gene: TRBJ2-7
CDR3nt: TGTGCCAGCAGCCAAGATCACAGAACCTACGAGCAGTACTTC
CDR3aa: CASSQDHRTYEQYF

d_gene: TRBD2
abundance: many
v_gene: TRBV7-3
j_gene: TRBJ2-2
CDR3nt: TGTGCCAGCAGCTTAATGGGCGGGGGGGCCCCCGGGGAGCTGTTTTTT
CDR3aa: CASSLMGGGAPGELFF

d_gene: TRBD2
abundance: many
v_gene: TRBV27
j_gene: TRBJ2-5
CDR3nt: TGTGCCAGCAGTCCCCGCCGACTAGCGGGGCAAGAGACCCAGTACTTC
CDR3aa: CASSPRRLAGQETQYF

d_gene: NA
abundance: many
v_gene: TRBV3-1
j_gene: TRBJ2-5
CDR3nt: TGTGCCAGCAGCCAAGAGCTCCGACCAGGGACCCAGTACTTC
CDR3aa: CASSQELRPGTQYF

d_gene: TRBD2
abundance: NA
v_gene: TRBV3-1
j_gene: TRBJ2-1
CDR3nt: TGTGCCAGCAGCCAAGGGGTCAGGACTAGCGGGGACAATGAGCAGTTCTTC
CDR3aa: CASSQGVRTSGDNEQFF

d_gene: NA
abundance: NA
v_gene: TRBV29-1
j_gene: TRBJ1-2
CDR3nt: TGCAGCGTCACGGGCCCTAACTATGGCTACACCTTC
CDR3aa: CSVTGPNYGYTF

d_gene: NA
abundance: NA
v_gene: TRBV11-3
j_gene: TRBJ2-5
CDR3nt: TGTGCCAGCAGCTCCCGTTTAGGGGGGATGGAGACCCAGTACTTC
CDR3aa: CASSSRLGGMETQYF

d_gene: NA
abundance: few
v_gene: TRBV4-1
j_gene: TRBJ1-1
CDR3nt: TGCGCCAGCAGCCCCAATAACCGAGTGAACACTGAAGCTTTCTTT
CDR3aa: CASSPNNRVNTEAFF

d_gene: TRBD1
abundance: few
v_gene: TRBV27
j_gene: TRBJ1-1
CDR3nt: TGTGCCAGCAGTTTACCGGGCAGGGGGGCTGAAGCTTTCTTT
CDR3aa: CASSLPGRGAEAFF

d_gene: NA
abundance: many
v_gene: TRBV11-2
j_gene: TRBJ1-1
CDR3nt: TGTGCCAGCAGCTTTGATCGGGATGAAGCTTTCTTT
CDR3aa: CASSFDRDEAFF

d_gene: TRBD2
abundance: NA
v_gene: TRBV4-2
j_gene: TRBJ2-3
CDR3nt: TGTGCCAGCAGCCAACGACTAGCGGGGACTACAGATACGCAGTATTTT
CDR3aa: CASSQRLAGTTDTQYF

d_gene: TRBD1
abundance: few
v_gene: TRBV29-1
j_gene: TRBJ2-6
CDR3nt: TGCAGCGTTCCGGGACAGGGGACTGGGGCCAACGTCCTGACTTTC
CDR3aa: CSVPGQGTGANVLTF

d_gene: NA
abundance: many
v_gene: TRBV3-1
j_gene: TRBJ2-7
CDR3nt: TGTGCCAGCAGCCCTACAAGGGGAACCTACGAGCAGTACTTC
CDR3aa: CASSPTRGTYEQYF

d_gene: TRBD1
abundance: few
v_gene: TRBV6-6
j_gene: TRBJ2-1
CDR3nt: TGTGCCAGCAGTTACCAACTCAACAGGGGTGGCCATGAGCAGTTCTTC
CDR3aa: CASSYQLNRGGHEQFF

d_gene: TRBD1
abundance: NA
v_gene: TRBV18
j_gene: TRBJ2-5
CDR3nt: TGTGCCAGCTCACCATCTCGGGGAGACAGGGGGACCCAGTACTTC
CDR3aa: CASSPSRGDRGTQYF

d_gene: NA
abundance: NA
v_gene: TRBV2
j_gene: TRBJ2-2
CDR3nt: TGTGCCAGCAGTGAAGAGGTGGGGATGACCGGGGAGCTGTTTTTT
CDR3aa: CASSEEVGMTGELFF

d_gene: TRBD1
abundance: few
v_gene: TRBV27
j_gene: TRBJ2-3
CDR3nt: TGTGCCAGCAGTCAGACAGGGGGAAGCACAGATACGCAGTATTTT
CDR3aa: CASSQTGGSTDTQYF

d_gene: NA
abundance: NA
v_gene: TRBV3-1
j_gene: TRBJ2-2
CDR3nt: TGTGCCAGCAGCCAAGATATTCTGGGGGTCGGGGAGCTGTTTTTT
CDR3aa: CASSQDILGVGELFF

d_gene: NA
abundance: NA
v_gene: TRBV7-3
j_gene: TRBJ2-1
CDR3nt: TGTGCCAGCAGCCCACACAGGGACCTCTACAATGAGCAGTTCTTC
CDR3aa: CASSPHRDLYNEQFF

d_gene: TRBD2
abundance: NA
v_gene: TRBV7-3
j_gene: TRBJ2-1
CDR3nt: TGTGCCAGCAGCTTGGGTAGCGGGTATGAGCAGTTCTTC
CDR3aa: CASSLGSGYEQFF

d_gene: NA
abundance: NA
v_gene: TRBV2
j_gene: TRBJ2-1
CDR3nt: TGTGCCAGCAAGGGCTGGACTGGCCCAAATGAGCAGTTCTTC
CDR3aa: CASKGWTGPNEQFF

d_gene: TRBD1
abundance: many
v_gene: TRBV3-1
j_gene: TRBJ1-2
CDR3nt: TGTGCCAGCAGCCAAGACGGGACAGGGGCCGGGGTAGGCTATGGCTACACCTTC
CDR3aa: CASSQDGTGAGVGYGYTF

d_gene: NA
abundance: NA
v_gene: TRBV7-9
j_gene: TRBJ2-3
CDR3nt: TGTGCCAGCAGCTTAGAGGCAGGGCCAGATACGCAGTATTTT
CDR3aa: CASSLEAGPDTQYF

d_gene: TRBD1
abundance: many
v_gene: TRBV9
j_gene: TRBJ1-1
CDR3nt: TGTGCCAGCAGCCCGAGGACAGGGGGTGCCTACATGAACACTGAAGCTTTCTTT
CDR3aa: CASSPRTGGAYMNTEAFF

d_gene: NA
abundance: few
v_gene: TRBV6-5
j_gene: TRBJ1-4
CDR3nt: TGTGCCAGCAGTTACTCGAGTGCAACTAATGAAAAACTGTTTTTT
CDR3aa: CASSYSSATNEKLFF